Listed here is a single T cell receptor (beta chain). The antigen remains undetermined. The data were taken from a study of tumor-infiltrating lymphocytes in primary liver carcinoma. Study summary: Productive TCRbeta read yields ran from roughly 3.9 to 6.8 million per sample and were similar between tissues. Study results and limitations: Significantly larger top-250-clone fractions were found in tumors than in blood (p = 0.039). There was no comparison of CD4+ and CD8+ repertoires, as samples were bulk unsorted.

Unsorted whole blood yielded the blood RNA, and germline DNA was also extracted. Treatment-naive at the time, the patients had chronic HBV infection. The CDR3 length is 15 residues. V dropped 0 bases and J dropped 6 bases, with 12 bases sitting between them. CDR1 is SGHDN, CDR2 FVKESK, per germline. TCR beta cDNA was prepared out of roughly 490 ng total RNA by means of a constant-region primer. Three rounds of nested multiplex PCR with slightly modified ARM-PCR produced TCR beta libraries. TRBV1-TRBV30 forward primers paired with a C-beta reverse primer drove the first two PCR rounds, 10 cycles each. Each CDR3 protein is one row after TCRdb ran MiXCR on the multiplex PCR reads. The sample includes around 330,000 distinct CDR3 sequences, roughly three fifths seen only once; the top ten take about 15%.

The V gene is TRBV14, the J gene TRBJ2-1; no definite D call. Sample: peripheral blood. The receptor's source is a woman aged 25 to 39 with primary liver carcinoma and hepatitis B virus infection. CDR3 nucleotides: TGTGCCAGCAGCCAAGATAAGGTTTTCGGCAATGAGCAGTTCTTC. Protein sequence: CASSQDKVFGNEQFF.